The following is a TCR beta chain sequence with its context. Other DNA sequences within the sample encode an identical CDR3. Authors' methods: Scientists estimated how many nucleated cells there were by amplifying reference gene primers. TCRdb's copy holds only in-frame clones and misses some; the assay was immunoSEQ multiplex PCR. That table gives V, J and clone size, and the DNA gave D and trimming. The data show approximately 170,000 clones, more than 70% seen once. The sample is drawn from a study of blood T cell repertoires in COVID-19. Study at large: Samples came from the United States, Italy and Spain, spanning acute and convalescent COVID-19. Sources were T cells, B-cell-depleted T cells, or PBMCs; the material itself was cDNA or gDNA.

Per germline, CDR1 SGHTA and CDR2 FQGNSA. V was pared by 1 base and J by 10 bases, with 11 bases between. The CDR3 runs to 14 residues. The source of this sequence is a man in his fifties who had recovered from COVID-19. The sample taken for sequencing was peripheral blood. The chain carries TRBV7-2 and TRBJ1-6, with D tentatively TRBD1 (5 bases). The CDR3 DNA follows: TGTGCCAGCAGCTTAGGGCAGGGTGGATCACCCCTCCACTTT. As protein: CASSLGQGGSPLHF. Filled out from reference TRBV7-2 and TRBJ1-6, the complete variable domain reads GAGVSQSPSNKVTEKGKDVELRCDPISGHTALYWYRQSLGQGLEFLIYFQGNSAPDKSGLPSDRFSAERTGGSVSTLTIQRTQQEDSAVYLCASSLGQGGSPLHFGNGTRLTVT.